This T cell receptor (beta chain) is drawn from a study of blood T cell repertoires in COVID-19. CDR1 MNHEY and CDR2 SVGAGI come from the germline V gene. Between the trimmed V and J ends, which lost 5 bases and 1 base, there was a span of 9 bases. The length of the CDR3 is 14 residues. Here immunoSEQ multiplex PCR was the method, and the copy in TCRdb shows in-frame clones only, minus some. The profile shows 390,000 or so clones, 75% to 90% of them singletons. The chain has TRBV6-5 and TRBJ2-1; no clear D. Material for sequencing was PBMCs or T cells enriched from blood (not recorded which). The receptor was isolated from a woman in her 50s who had recovered from COVID-19. The CDR3 DNA sequence: TGTGCCAGCAGTCGTGTTTTATCCTACAATGAGCAGTTCTTC. Encoded protein: CASSRVLSYNEQFF.